This T cell receptor beta chain derives from a study of T cell responses to AZD1222 COVID-19 vaccine (dated by TCRdb to 2020 to 2022). Looking at the study overall: AZD1222 recipients whose second dose came at about 4 weeks and those whose second dose came at about 12 weeks were combined into one group, since spike-specific TCR depth and breadth did not differ between the two schedules. A total of about 230 trial participants underwent TCR sequencing, of whom around 200 received two doses of AZD1222 and around 26 received two doses of the MenACWY control vaccine. Enrollment into the trials was organized by age into subgroups of 18-55, 56-69 and 70-plus years, and those subgroups contained roughly 150, 30 and 60 TCR-sequenced participants, respectively. Study-level results and caveats: Conclusions about previously exposed vaccinees are limited, since just a handful of AZD1222 recipients were seropositive for SARS-CoV-2 at baseline. In the small 56-69-year group, the increase in depth fell short of significance, most likely because of low power. Participants were mostly white British, with more females than males. The authors suggested clonal diversity may have been underestimated. The vaccine-associated CD4 TCRs covered the entire spike protein, and the dominant responses fell in regions 160-218 and 743-854. Because no day 14 peak-response samples were available, the repertoires could be characterized only after the peak T cell response. Epitopes outside the regions mutated in the B.1.351 and B.1.1.7 variants were reportedly recognized by nearly half of the unique spike-specific TCRs. A significant rise in spike-specific TCR breadth and depth was observed after two AZD1222 doses relative to day 0 and relative to MenACWY recipients.

The CDR3 regions of human TCRbeta chains were subjected to immunosequencing. On the authors' methods: Repertoire TCRs were checked for matches against a reference library of SARS-CoV-2-specific TCRs that had been generated using the MIRA antigen-specificity platform. Breadth was defined as the fraction of unique TCRs that were SARS-CoV-2-associated, and depth was defined as the fraction of total T cells that were SARS-CoV-2-associated. Using the MIRA data, each spike-specific TCR was mapped to the spike region that the TCR reacts to and placed in a CD4 or CD8 class. Log10-transformed breadth and depth values were compared by one-way ANOVA with Sidak's multiple comparisons tests. The immuneACCESS repertoire file appears here via TCRdb, limited to in-frame rearrangements. These files lack a portion of the clones; in checked studies, under half of the deficit traces to unresolved V genes, and the cause of the others is not known. From that table come the V and J calls and clone size; the DNA was used to work out D and trimming. The sample contains just over 80,000 clones, 90% of them found a single time. The ten largest make up 5% to 6% of the sample.

Regarding this clone: Its antigen is still unknown. No base quality information exists; no much larger clone differs at one position.

In the paper's terms, the time point label means: baseline before first vaccination. Vaccinee samples came from UK trials COV001 and COV002, including a single-blind randomized controlled phase 2/3 trial of AZD1222 (ChAdOx1 nCoV-19) in healthy adults. Trial participant PBMC samples were collected at day 0 and day 28 after the second dose for TCRbeta chain sequencing. CDR1 and CDR2, per the germline V gene, are KGHSH and LQKENI. A distance of 6 bases separates the germline ends of V and J, which lose 2 bases and 6 bases respectively. The CDR3 goes from the cysteine to the phenylalanine over 12 residues. Only CDR3 DNA is held: 36 bases, read in frame from base 1.

The sample in question was peripheral blood, obtained on day 0 of AZD1222 vaccination. The chain couples TRBV18 to TRBJ2-3; no D gene can be assigned with confidence. The clonotype originates from an adult in good health. The sequenced DNA is TGTGCCAGCTCACCAACGGTTGATACGCAGTATTTT. The encoded protein is CASSPTVDTQYF.